The rows below give T cell receptor beta chains drawn from one sample of a study of early T cells in non-severe SARS-CoV-2 infection. TCRdb reprocessed the 5' RACE reads with MiXCR, giving one entry per CDR3 protein. The table has 60,000 to 75,000 distinct CDR3 sequences, over 10% seen once. The material was whole blood, obtained at baseline. The receptors here all came from an adult who was a healthcare worker with PCR-confirmed SARS-CoV-2 infection or an uninfected control (not recorded which). CDR3s include the opening cysteine and the closing phenylalanine or tryptophan. The D gene is left open where the match is weak. The listing skips clone size in some rows; elsewhere it reads once, few, many or a size class.

d_gene | abundance | j_gene | v_gene | CDR3aa | CDR3nt
TRBD2 | few | TRBJ2-2 | TRBV7-2 | CASQQAGDTGELFF | TGTGCCAGCCAACAGGCGGGGGACACCGGGGAGCTGTTTTTT
- | few | TRBJ2-3 | TRBV20-1 | CSAQPRGTGTDTKYF | TGCAGTGCCCAACCTCGGGGGACCGGCACAGATACGAAGTATTTT
- | many | TRBJ1-6 | TRBV6-1 | CASSVREWGSPLHF | TGTGCCAGCAGTGTCAGGGAGTGGGGTTCACCCCTCCACTTT
- | few | TRBJ1-2 | TRBV12-3/TRBV12-4 | CASSLNEERAHGYTF | TGTGCCAGCAGTTTAAATGAGGAGCGGGCGCATGGCTACACCTTC
- | - | TRBJ2-1 | TRBV7-2 | CASSLVESLNFF | TGTGCCAGCAGCTTAGTGGAGTCCCTAAACTTCTTC
TRBD1 | few | TRBJ2-7 | TRBV12-3/TRBV12-4 | CASRYRGDHEQYF | TGTGCCAGCAGGTACAGGGGGGATCACGAGCAGTACTTC
- | - | TRBJ2-7 | TRBV29-1 | CSGRQDYEQYF | TGCAGCGGCCGACAAGACTACGAGCAGTACTTC
- | - | TRBJ2-7 | TRBV25-1 | CASSEAEPYEQYF | TGTGCCAGCAGTGAGGCGGAACCCTACGAGCAGTACTTC
- | many | TRBJ2-4 | TRBV11-3 | CASSPDGVGNIQYF | TGTGCCAGCAGCCCCGACGGGGTTGGAAACATTCAGTACTTC
TRBD1 | many | TRBJ2-1 | TRBV20-1 | CSATGQLNEQFF | TGCAGTGCTACGGGACAGCTCAATGAGCAGTTCTTC
- | - | TRBJ1-6 | TRBV12-3/TRBV12-4 | CASSFWGSPLHF | TGTGCCAGCAGTTTCTGGGGATCACCCCTCCACTTT
- | few | TRBJ1-5 | TRBV7-2 | CASSLSSLSGQPQHF | TGTGCCAGCAGCTTATCAAGTTTATCAGGGCAGCCCCAGCATTTT
TRBD2 | - | TRBJ2-7 | TRBV7-9 | CASSQRLAGSYEQYF | TGTGCCAGCAGCCAGCGACTAGCGGGGTCCTACGAGCAGTACTTC
- | many | TRBJ2-3 | TRBV5-6 | CASLADATQSTDTQYF | TGTGCCAGCTTGGCGGACGCGACACAATCCACAGATACGCAGTATTTT
TRBD2 | few | TRBJ2-7 | TRBV6-9 | CASSYSPPAGSSYEQYF | TGTGCCAGCAGTTATTCGCCCCCAGCGGGGAGCTCCTACGAGCAGTACTTC
- | few | TRBJ1-5 | TRBV6-5 | CASSYSRDASNQPQHF | TGTGCCAGCAGTTACTCCAGGGATGCTAGCAATCAGCCCCAGCATTTT
- | - | TRBJ2-2 | TRBV12-5 | CASGPVGAGELFF | TGTGCTAGTGGTCCCGTAGGGGCCGGGGAGCTGTTTTTT
TRBD1 | - | TRBJ1-2 | TRBV19 | CASSWTGYGYTF | TGTGCCAGTAGTTGGACAGGGTATGGCTACACCTTC
- | - | TRBJ2-5 | TRBV7-9 | CASSARRPRAGETQYF | TGTGCCAGCAGCGCCCGCCGGCCCAGGGCAGGAGAGACCCAGTACTTC
TRBD1 | many | TRBJ2-7 | TRBV29-1 | CSVGTGSYEQYF | TGCAGCGTGGGGACAGGGTCCTACGAGCAGTACTTC
- | few | TRBJ1-1 | TRBV3-1 | CASSPPGRTEAFF | TGTGCCAGCAGCCCCCCAGGGAGGACTGAAGCTTTCTTT
- | - | TRBJ2-7 | TRBV19 | CASSIDLSSVAEQYF | TGTGCCAGTAGTATAGATCTCTCGTCCGTCGCCGAGCAGTACTTC
- | few | TRBJ2-3 | TRBV4-1 | CASSQDMSTKTQYF | TGCGCCAGCAGCCAAGATATGTCGACTAAGACGCAGTATTTT
- | - | TRBJ2-1 | TRBV15 | CATSLDFYNEQFF | TGTGCCACCAGCCTGGACTTCTACAATGAGCAGTTCTTC
- | - | TRBJ2-3 | TRBV5-6 | CASSFYSTDTQYF | TGTGCCAGCAGCTTTTACAGTACCGATACGCAGTATTTT
TRBD1 | many | TRBJ2-7 | TRBV7-6 | CASSLGTGSYEQYF | TGTGCCAGCAGCTTAGGGACAGGGTCCTACGAGCAGTACTTC
- | few | TRBJ2-1 | TRBV20-1 | CSAPQLEKINNEQFF | TGCAGTGCACCTCAGTTAGAGAAGATTAACAATGAGCAGTTCTTC
TRBD1 | few | TRBJ1-3 | TRBV11-2 | CASSRTGDSGNTIYF | TGTGCCAGCAGCCGGACAGGGGACTCTGGAAACACCATATATTTT
TRBD2 | - | TRBJ2-7 | TRBV7-3 | CASSQWEGYEQYF | TGTGCCAGCAGCCAATGGGAGGGTTACGAGCAGTACTTC
- | - | TRBJ2-1 | TRBV9 | CASSVDWGTREQFF | TGTGCCAGCAGCGTAGATTGGGGGACCCGTGAGCAGTTCTTC
TRBD1 | few | TRBJ2-4 | TRBV6-6 | CATGTGKNIQYF | TGTGCCACCGGGACAGGGAAAAACATTCAGTACTTC
TRBD2 | - | TRBJ2-2 | TRBV20-1 | CSAKGLAAGELFF | TGCAGTGCTAAGGGACTAGCTGCCGGGGAGCTGTTTTTT
- | few | TRBJ2-7 | TRBV6-1 | CASSERAGSYEQYF | TGTGCCAGCAGTGAACGTGCAGGTTCCTACGAGCAGTACTTC
TRBD2 | - | TRBJ2-1 | TRBV5-1 | CASSPLAAYNEQFF | TGCGCCAGCAGTCCTCTAGCGGCCTACAATGAGCAGTTCTTC
TRBD2 | many | TRBJ2-7 | TRBV7-2 | CASSLGGTTKTYF | TGTGCCAGCAGCTTAGGGGGGACTACCAAAACGTACTTC
- | - | TRBJ1-5 | TRBV24-1 | CATSDTSTQHF | TGTGCCACCAGCGACACGAGTACCCAGCATTTT
TRBD1 | - | TRBJ1-3 | TRBV5-1 | CASSFDRGDTIYF | TGCGCCAGCAGCTTTGACAGGGGGGACACCATATATTTT
- | - | TRBJ2-7 | TRBV6-1 | CASSRNSEYEQYF | TGTGCCAGCAGTCGCAACAGCGAATACGAGCAGTACTTC
- | - | TRBJ2-1 | TRBV29-1 | CSVVVYNEQFF | TGCAGCGTTGTCGTTTACAATGAGCAGTTCTTC
TRBD2 | many | TRBJ2-5 | TRBV7-7 | CASSPGTSSETQYF | TGTGCCAGCAGCCCCGGGACTAGCTCTGAGACCCAGTACTTC
- | - | TRBJ2-3 | TRBV12-5 | CASGLGTPRTGDTQYF | TGTGCTAGTGGTTTAGGGACACCCCGAACGGGAGATACGCAGTATTTT
TRBD2 | many | TRBJ2-5 | TRBV20-1 | CSARDLLAGMTQETQYF | TGCAGTGCTAGAGATCTCTTAGCGGGAATGACGCAAGAGACCCAGTACTTC
- | - | TRBJ2-3 | TRBV3-1 | CASSLGLLSGTDTQYF | TGTGCCAGCAGCCTTGGACTCCTCTCAGGCACAGATACGCAGTATTTT
- | few | TRBJ2-2 | TRBV4-3 | CASSQDPGGRDTGELFF | TGCGCCAGCAGCCAAGATCCGGGGGGCCGGGACACCGGGGAGCTGTTTTTT
- | many | TRBJ2-7 | TRBV2 | CASSENRGKQYF | TGTGCCAGCAGTGAAAATAGGGGAAAGCAGTACTTC
- | - | TRBJ1-5 | TRBV21-1 | CASSKARNQPQHF | TGTGCCAGCAGCAAAGCCCGGAATCAGCCCCAGCATTTT
- | - | TRBJ1-6 | TRBV27 | CASSKSWDRNSPLHF | TGTGCCAGCAGTAAGAGTTGGGATCGTAATTCACCCCTCCACTTT
TRBD2 | - | TRBJ2-1 | TRBV7-6 | CASSLGLAGGPLNEQFF | TGTGCCAGCAGCTTAGGACTAGCGGGGGGGCCGTTAAATGAGCAGTTCTTC
TRBD1 | - | TRBJ2-3 | TRBV20-1 | CSARDYRGRADTQYF | TGCAGTGCTAGAGATTATAGGGGGCGCGCAGATACGCAGTATTTT
- | - | TRBJ2-7 | TRBV18 | CASSPQETYEQYF | TGTGCCAGCTCACCACAGGAGACCTACGAGCAGTACTTC
- | few | TRBJ2-1 | TRBV29-1 | CSARGSRSYNEQFF | TGCAGCGCCCGGGGGTCCAGGTCCTACAATGAGCAGTTCTTC
TRBD1 | - | TRBJ2-2 | TRBV5-1 | CASSPDRITGELFF | TGCGCCAGCAGCCCGGACAGGATCACCGGGGAGCTGTTTTTT
- | few | TRBJ1-5 | TRBV19 | CATTPAPEMEPQHF | TGTGCCACTACCCCCGCACCTGAGATGGAGCCCCAGCATTTT
- | - | TRBJ2-5 | TRBV18 | CASSPDMSETQYF | TGTGCCAGCTCACCTGACATGTCCGAGACCCAGTACTTC
- | many | TRBJ2-1 | TRBV4-3 | CASSQQARGTGNEQFF | TGCGCCAGCAGCCAGCAAGCACGGGGTACGGGGAATGAGCAGTTCTTC
- | many | TRBJ2-3 | TRBV18 | CASSPRIAASTDTQYF | TGTGCCAGCTCACCACGGATAGCGGCAAGCACAGATACGCAGTATTTT
TRBD1 | medium-sized | TRBJ2-1 | TRBV6-2/TRBV6-3 | CASSSGQESNEQFF | TGTGCCAGCAGCTCGGGACAGGAAAGCAATGAGCAGTTCTTC
- | many | TRBJ2-2 | TRBV6-4 | CASSDQPQGIGGELFF | TGTGCCAGCAGTGACCAACCGCAGGGGATCGGCGGGGAGCTGTTTTTT
- | many | TRBJ2-1 | TRBV5-1 | CASSLGSDNEQFF | TGCGCCAGCAGCTTAGGAAGCGACAATGAGCAGTTCTTC
- | few | TRBJ1-6 | TRBV6-5 | CASSITTRDSPLHF | TGTGCCAGCAGCATCACCACGAGGGATTCACCCCTCCACTTT